Listed here is a single T cell receptor (beta chain). This entry is derived from a study of T cells after somatic rescue of genetic block. Here immunoSEQ multiplex PCR was the method, and the copy in TCRdb shows in-frame clones only, minus some. The repertoire holds 55,000 or so clones, more than 90% seen once, with approximately 0.073% in the top ten. Trimming removed 1 base from V and 7 bases from J; junction bases left unmatched: 9. From germline, CDR1 is SQVTM and CDR2 ANQGSEA. This CDR3 is built from 15 residues. The source material was peripheral blood mononuclear cells (PBMCs). The rearrangement links TRBV29-1 to TRBJ2-7; 11 bases are a match to TRBD1. This receptor was taken from a child younger than two. CDR3: CSVEGGTGGIGEQYF. CDR3 nucleotides: TGCAGCGTTGAAGGGGGGACAGGGGGAATCGGGGAGCAGTACTTC.